What follows is one TCR beta chain and its context. The antigen remains unidentified. This sample stems from a study of cytomegalovirus exposure and HLA in healthy donors. Overall study results and limits: Some V segments (TRBV6-2 and TRBV6-3 among them) were excluded as indistinguishable. Earlier findings revealed that most TCR beta V segments proved productive either about 87% or about 30% of the time.

There were likely unrecorded immune exposures, though donors were nominally healthy when sampled. A multiplex PCR was run with 60 Vbeta primers and 13 Jbeta primers. How the authors handled the data: Later reanalysis found about 78 million unique TCR beta chains, some 10 million of them shared. The data were produced by immunoSEQ multiplex PCR, yet TCRdb's version contains in-frame clones alone and is incomplete. V, J and clone size are those of that table, while D and trimming were read from the DNA. The sample records 150,000 to 200,000 clones, around 78% being singletons. The CDR3 has 18 amino acids. V lost 3 bases to trimming and J lost 5 bases; unmatched junction nucleotides: 19. Germline lookup yields CDR1 SGDLS and CDR2 YYNGEE.

The source material was PBMCs. This sequence was found in a man aged 25-45 years in good health and CMV-seronegative. The J gene is TRBJ2-7, the V gene TRBV9; 8 bases align to TRBD2. Here the CDR3 DNA reads TGTGCCAGCAGCGATACTTATAGCGGGGACACCCTTAGGCACGAGCAGTACTTC. It is translated as CASSDTYSGDTLRHEQYF.